Many counts were recorded for the clone carrying this TCR beta chain. The sample is drawn from a study of T-cell reconstitution after alpha-beta-depleted transplantation in children. As it was prepared, the TCRbeta library received unique molecular identifiers. TCRdb reprocessed the PCR reads with MiXCR, giving one entry per CDR3 protein. The table lists hundreds of thousands of distinct CDR3 sequences, around 7.8% of them singletons. The CDR3 has 11 amino acids. V was trimmed by 10 bases and J by 4 bases, leaving 8 bases between them. Germline values: CDR1 MNHEY, CDR2 SMNVEV (reference sequence). This sequence joins TRBV27 and TRBJ2-4, with D maybe TRBD1 (5 bases). The origin of this receptor is a male patient under 18 who had a stem cell transplant for acute lymphoblastic leukemia, so the T cells may come from the graft donor. The input for sequencing was PBMCs, mostly from graft donor cells, taken 180 days after TCRalphabeta/CD19-depleted stem cell transplant. In nucleotides, the CDR3 is TGTGCCAACAGGCGAAAAAACATTCAGTACTTC. This gives the protein CANRRKNIQYF.